This TCR beta chain is drawn from a study of response to subunit inactivated influenza vaccine. Study results and limitations: It was suggested by the authors that few new T cells are recruited by each seasonal influenza vaccination.

As concerns this clonotype: Its antigen remains unidentified.

Looked up from germline, CDR1 is WSHSY and CDR2 is SAAADI. This CDR3 spans 12 amino acids. V dropped 6 bases and J dropped 10 bases, with 14 bases sitting between them. Via MiXCR, TCRdb re-called the RT-PCR reads, giving one row per CDR3 protein. This sample has around 750,000 distinct CDR3 sequences, with about 20% found just once. This receptor was obtained from a man over 45 who received an inactivated influenza vaccine. The chain has TRBV10-2 and TRBJ2-3; possibly TRBD1 for D (5 bases). This material consisted of PBMCs from blood, taken roughly 5 days after vaccination. The CDR3: CASRGYQGAQYF. Here the CDR3 DNA reads TGCGCCAGCAGGGGGTACCAGGGTGCGCAGTATTTT.